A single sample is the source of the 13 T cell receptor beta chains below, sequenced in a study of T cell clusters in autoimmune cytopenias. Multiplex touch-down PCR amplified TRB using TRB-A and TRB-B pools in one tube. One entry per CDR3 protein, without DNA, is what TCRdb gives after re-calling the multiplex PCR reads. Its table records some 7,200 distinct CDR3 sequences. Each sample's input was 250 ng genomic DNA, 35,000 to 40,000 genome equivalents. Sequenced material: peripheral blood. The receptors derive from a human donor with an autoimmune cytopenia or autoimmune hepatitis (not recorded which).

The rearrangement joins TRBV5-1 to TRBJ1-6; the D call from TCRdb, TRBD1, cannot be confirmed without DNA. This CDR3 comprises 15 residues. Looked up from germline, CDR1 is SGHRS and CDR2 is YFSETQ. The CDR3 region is CASSLGQGPNSPLHF.

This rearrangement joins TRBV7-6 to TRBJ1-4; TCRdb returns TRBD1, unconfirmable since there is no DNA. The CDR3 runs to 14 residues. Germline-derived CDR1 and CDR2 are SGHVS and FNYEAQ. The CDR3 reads CASSGPGINEKLFF.

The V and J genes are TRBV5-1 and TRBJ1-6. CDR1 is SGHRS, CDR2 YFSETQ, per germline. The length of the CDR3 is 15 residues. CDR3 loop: CASSLAQGNNSPLHF.

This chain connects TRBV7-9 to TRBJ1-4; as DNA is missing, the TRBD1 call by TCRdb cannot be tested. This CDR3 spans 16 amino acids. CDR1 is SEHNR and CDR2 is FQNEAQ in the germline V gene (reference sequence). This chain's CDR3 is CASSAGQGRTNEKLFF.

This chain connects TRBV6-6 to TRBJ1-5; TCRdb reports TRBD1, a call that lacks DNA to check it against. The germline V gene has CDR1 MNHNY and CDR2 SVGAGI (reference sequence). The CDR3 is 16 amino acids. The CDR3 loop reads CASSPRVPGGNQPQHF.

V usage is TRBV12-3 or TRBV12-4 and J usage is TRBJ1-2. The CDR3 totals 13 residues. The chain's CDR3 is CASSFRSLVGYTF.

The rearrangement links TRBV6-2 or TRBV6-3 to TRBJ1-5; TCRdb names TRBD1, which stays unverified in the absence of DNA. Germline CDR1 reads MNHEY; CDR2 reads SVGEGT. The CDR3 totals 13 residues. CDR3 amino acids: CASSWSTGEPQHF.

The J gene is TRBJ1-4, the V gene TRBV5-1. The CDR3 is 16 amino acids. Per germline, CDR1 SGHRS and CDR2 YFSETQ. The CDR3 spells CASSLASQSTNEKLFF.

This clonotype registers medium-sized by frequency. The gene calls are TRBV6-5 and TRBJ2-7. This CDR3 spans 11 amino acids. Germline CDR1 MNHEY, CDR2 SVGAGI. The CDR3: CASRTSYEQYF.

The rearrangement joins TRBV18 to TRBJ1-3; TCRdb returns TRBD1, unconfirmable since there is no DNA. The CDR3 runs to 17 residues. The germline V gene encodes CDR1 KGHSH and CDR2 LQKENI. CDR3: CASSPPRGQGAGNTIYF.

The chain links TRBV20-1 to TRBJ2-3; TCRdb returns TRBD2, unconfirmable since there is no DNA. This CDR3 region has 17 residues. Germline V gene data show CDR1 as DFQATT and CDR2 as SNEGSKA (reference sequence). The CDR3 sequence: CSARMYQRRGSPDTQYF.

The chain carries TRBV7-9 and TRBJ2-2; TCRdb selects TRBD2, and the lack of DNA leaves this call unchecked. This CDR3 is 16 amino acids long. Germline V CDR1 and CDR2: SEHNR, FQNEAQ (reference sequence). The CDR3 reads CASSRGLAENTGELFF.

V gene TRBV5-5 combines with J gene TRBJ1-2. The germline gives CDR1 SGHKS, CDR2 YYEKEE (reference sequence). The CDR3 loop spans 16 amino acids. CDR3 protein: CASSFTLGGTNYGYTF. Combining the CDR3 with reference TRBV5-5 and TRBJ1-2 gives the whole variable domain DAGVTQSPTHLIKTRGQQVTLRCSPISGHKSVSWYQQVLGQGPQFIFQYYEKEERGRGNFPDRFSARQFPNYSSELNVNALLLGDSALYLCASSFTLGGTNYGYTFGSGTRLTVV.